This T cell receptor (beta chain) was identified in a study of OX40 agonist ivuxolimab in advanced cancers. Study in general: The eligibility criteria allowed prior anti-PD-1, anti-PD-L1 or anti-CTLA-4 therapy, and around 38% had some.

Germline CDR1 and CDR2: KGHSH and LQKENI. V lost 2 bases, J lost 2 bases, and 13 bases lay in between. The CDR3 is 15 amino acids. Study outcomes and limitations: The CD4+ and CD8+ T cells in the blood had expanded clonally by week 6 at 0.1 to 3.0 mg/kg.

To note about this clone: What it binds is unknown.

TCRdb's table, derived via immunoSEQ multiplex PCR, lists solely in-frame clones and lacks some. This sample has roughly 90,000 clones, with 85% to 90% found just once. The TCR was taken from an adult with an advanced solid tumor such as melanoma, head and neck, liver or kidney cancer. The sequenced sample was CD4+ or CD8+ T cells sorted from blood, obtained in a trial of the OX40 agonist ivuxolimab. This chain links TRBV18 with TRBJ2-7; possibly TRBD2 for D (6 bases). The CDR3 is CASSPVGGVAYEQYF. CDR3 sequence (DNA): TGTGCCAGCTCACCAGTGGGCGGGGTGGCCTACGAGCAGTACTTC.